This TCR beta chain was identified during a study of human T cells and chemical hapten exposure. Study overall: Patients' scalps got diphenylcyclopropenone weekly throughout the approximately 22-week study.

The germline V and J ends were trimmed by 4 bases and 4 bases, with 18 bases remaining between them. The CDR3 has 15 amino acids. The germline V gene has CDR1 SGDLS and CDR2 YYNGEE. This clonotype was found a few times. What it binds is not known. Time point in this sample: patch test 2, 6 weeks after DPC sensitization. Specified treatment: therapeutic diphenylcyclopropenone sensitization with weekly scalp DPC. General observations from the study: Alopecia in the donors means their immune response may deviate from healthy people's.

MiXCR, applied by TCRdb to the RACE reads, yields one record per CDR3 protein. Of approximately 350,000 distinct CDR3 sequences in the sample, about 6% were seen once. The sequence was collected from a woman in her late teens or twenties with alopecia areata. Some clones in this sample may be carry-over from other donors' samples. The source was whole blood, collected in connection with sensitization to the hapten diphenylcyclopropenone (DPC). V is TRBV9 and J is TRBJ2-7; perhaps TRBD1 as D (6 bases). This CDR3 is CASSFGQNAPYEQYF. The CDR3 DNA sequence: TGTGCCAGCAGCTTCGGACAGAACGCCCCGTACGAGCAGTACTTC.